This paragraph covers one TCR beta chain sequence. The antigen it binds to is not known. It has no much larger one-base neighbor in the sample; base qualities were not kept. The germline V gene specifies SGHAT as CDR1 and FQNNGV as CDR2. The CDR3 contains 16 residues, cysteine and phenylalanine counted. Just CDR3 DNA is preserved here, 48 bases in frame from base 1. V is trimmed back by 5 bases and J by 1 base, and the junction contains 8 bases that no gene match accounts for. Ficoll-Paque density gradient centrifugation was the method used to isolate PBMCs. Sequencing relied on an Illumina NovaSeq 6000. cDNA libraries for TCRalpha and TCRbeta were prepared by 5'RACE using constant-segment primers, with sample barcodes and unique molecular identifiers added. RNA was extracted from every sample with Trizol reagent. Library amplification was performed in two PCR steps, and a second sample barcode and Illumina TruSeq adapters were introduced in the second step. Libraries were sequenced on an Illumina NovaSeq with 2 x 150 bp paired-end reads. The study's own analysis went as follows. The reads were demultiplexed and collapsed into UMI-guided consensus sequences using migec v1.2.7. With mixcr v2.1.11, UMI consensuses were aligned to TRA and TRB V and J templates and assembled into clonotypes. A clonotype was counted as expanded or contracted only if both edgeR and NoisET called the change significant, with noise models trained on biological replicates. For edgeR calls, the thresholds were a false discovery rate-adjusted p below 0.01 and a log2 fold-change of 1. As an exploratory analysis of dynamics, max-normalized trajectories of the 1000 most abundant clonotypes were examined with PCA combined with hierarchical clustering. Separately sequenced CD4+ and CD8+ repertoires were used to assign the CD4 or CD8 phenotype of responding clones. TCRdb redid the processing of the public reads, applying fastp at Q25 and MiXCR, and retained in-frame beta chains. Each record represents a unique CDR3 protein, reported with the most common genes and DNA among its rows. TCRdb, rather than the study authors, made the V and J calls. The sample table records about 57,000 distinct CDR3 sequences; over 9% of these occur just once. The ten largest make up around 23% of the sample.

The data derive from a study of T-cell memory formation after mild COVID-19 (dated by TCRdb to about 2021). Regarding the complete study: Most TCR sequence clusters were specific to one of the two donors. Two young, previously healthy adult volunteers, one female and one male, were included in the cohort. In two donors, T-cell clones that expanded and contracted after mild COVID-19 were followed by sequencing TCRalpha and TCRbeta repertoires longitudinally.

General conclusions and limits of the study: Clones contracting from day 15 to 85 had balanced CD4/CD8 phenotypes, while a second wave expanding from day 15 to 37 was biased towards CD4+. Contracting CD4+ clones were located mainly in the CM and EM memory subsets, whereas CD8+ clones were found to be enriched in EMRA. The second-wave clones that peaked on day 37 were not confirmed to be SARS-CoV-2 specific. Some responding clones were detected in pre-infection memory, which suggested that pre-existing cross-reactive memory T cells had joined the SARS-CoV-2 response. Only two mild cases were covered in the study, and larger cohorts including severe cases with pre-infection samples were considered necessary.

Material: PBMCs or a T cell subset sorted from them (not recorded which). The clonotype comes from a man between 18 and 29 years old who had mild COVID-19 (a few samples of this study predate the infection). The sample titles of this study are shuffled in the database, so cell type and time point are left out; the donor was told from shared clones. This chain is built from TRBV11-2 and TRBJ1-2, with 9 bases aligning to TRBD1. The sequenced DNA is TGTGCCAGCAGCGGAGTCCGGGACAGGGATAACTATGGCTACACCTTC. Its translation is CASSGVRDRDNYGYTF. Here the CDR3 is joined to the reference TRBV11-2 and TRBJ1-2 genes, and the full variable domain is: EAGVAQSPRYKIIEKRQSVAFWCNPISGHATLYWYQQILGQGPKLLIQFQNNGVVDDSQLPKDRFSAERLKGVDSTLKIQPAKLEDSAVYLCASSGVRDRDNYGYTFGSGTRLTVV.